The 17 T cell receptor beta chains below were found in one sample sequenced in a study of T cell responses to AZD1222 COVID-19 vaccine. Generated by immunoSEQ multiplex PCR, the TCRdb table keeps only in-frame clones and is missing some. The sample lists 130,000 to 150,000 clones; 85% to 95% were seen once. The sequences come from peripheral blood, collected on day 0 of AZD1222 vaccination. The receptors shown here come from an adult in good health.

This chain connects TRBV2 to TRBJ1-2; no clear D gene. Trimming stripped 7 bases from V and 2 bases from J, with 11 bases between. The germline V gene encodes CDR1 SNHLY and CDR2 FYNNEI. The CDR3 loop spans 13 amino acids. CDR3: CASTMAPNYGYTF. DNA for the CDR3: TGTGCCAGCACCATGGCCCCAAACTATGGCTACACCTTC. Supplemented by reference TRBV2 and TRBJ1-2, the full variable domain reads EPEVTQTPSHQVTQMGQEVILRCVPISNHLYFYWYRQILGQKVEFLVSFYNNEISEKSEIFDDQFSVERPDGSNFTLKIRSTKLEDSAMYFCASTMAPNYGYTFGSGTRLTVV.

J is TRBJ1-1 and V is TRBV7-9; D is unresolved. CDR1 and CDR2 (germline): SEHNR, FQNEAQ (reference sequence). CDR3 length: 14 amino acids. Trimming took off 6 bases at V and 1 base at J, with 12 bases between the two ends. The CDR3 DNA is TGTGCCAGCAGTCCTAATCGGGGGAACACTGAAGCTTTCTTT. Protein: CASSPNRGNTEAFF.

This chain joins TRBV7-9 and TRBJ2-1, with TRBD2 matching 8 bases. V shed 8 bases and J 5 bases; nucleotides not matched to a gene: 8. From germline, CDR1 is SEHNR and CDR2 FQNEAQ (reference sequence). This CDR3 has 14 residues. CDR3 region: CASGSAGVDNEQFF. DNA of the CDR3: TGTGCCAGCGGGTCAGCGGGAGTCGACAATGAGCAGTTCTTC.

Only one count was recorded for this clone. The CDR3 sequence: CASSPRRGPTPSGNTIYF. Written as DNA, the CDR3 is TGTGCCAGCTCACCACGGAGGGGACCTACTCCCTCTGGAAACACCATATATTTT. The genes are TRBV18 and TRBJ1-3, with D perhaps matching TRBD1 (5 bases). V lost 1 base and J 0 bases, leaving 16 bases between the germline ends. Germline loops: CDR1 KGHSH, CDR2 LQKENI. The CDR3 is 18 amino acids.

The rearrangement uses TRBV5-1 and TRBJ2-2; D possibly corresponds to TRBD2 (6 bases). The germline V gene has CDR1 SGHRS and CDR2 YFSETQ. V lost 0 bases and J lost 2, with 11 bases in between. The CDR3 length is 16 residues. This chain's CDR3 is CASSLEGTSNTGELFF. CDR3 DNA: TGCGCCAGCAGCTTGGAAGGGACTTCAAACACCGGGGAGCTGTTTTTT.

The chain carries TRBV7-9 and TRBJ2-1; TRBD1 matches 7 bases. Unmatched junction bases numbered 16, after V lost 6 bases and J lost 8 bases. CDR1 is SEHNR, CDR2 FQNEAQ, per germline (reference sequence). This CDR3 has 16 amino acids. CDR3 sequence reads: CASSLFRQGNSYEQFF. CDR3 bases: TGTGCCAGCAGTTTATTTCGACAGGGTAATTCGTATGAGCAGTTCTTC.

V gene TRBV5-1 combines with J gene TRBJ1-2, with TRBD1 matching over 7 bases. Germline CDR1 and CDR2: SGHRS and YFSETQ. Trimming removed 7 bases from V and 8 bases from J; junction bases left unmatched: 17. The CDR3 sequence is 15 residues long. The CDR3: CASHPGFRTGLGYTF. The CDR3 nucleotides are TGCGCCAGCCACCCGGGGTTCCGGACAGGTTTGGGCTACACCTTC.

This clone is a singleton in its sample. The CDR3 DNA is TGTGCCAGCAGGCATGAAGGGGGTTCTAACTATGGCTACACCTTC. The encoded protein is CASRHEGGSNYGYTF. The chain links TRBV6-5 to TRBJ1-2, with a weak D call TRBD1 (6 bases). The CDR3 covers 15 residues. The V gene lost 6 bases and the J gene lost 0 bases, with 14 bases spanning the gap. Germline assignment: CDR1 MNHEY and CDR2 SVGAGI.

The chain links TRBV3-1 (or the pseudogene TRBV3-2) to TRBJ1-2; D ambiguous. The CDR3 consists of 13 residues. Germline CDR1 and CDR2: LGHDT and YNNKEL (reference sequence). V was shortened by 5 bases and J by 3 bases, with 10 bases between the two germline ends. This CDR3 is CASSKRPDYGYTF. CDR3 nucleotides: TGTGCCAGCAGCAAGAGGCCTGACTATGGCTACACCTTC.

The chain joins TRBV18 to TRBJ2-1, with 7 bases matching TRBD1. J gave up 6 bases and V 0 bases, and 5 bases lay outside the gene matches. From germline, CDR1 is KGHSH and CDR2 LQKENI. The CDR3 extends over 15 amino acids. CDR3 in DNA: TGTGCCAGCTCACCACCCACAGGGGAAGTCAATGAGCAGTTCTTC. Residues: CASSPPTGEVNEQFF.

This clone was seen more than once but under ten times. The J gene is TRBJ1-1, the V gene TRBV19; weak D call: TRBD1 (5 bases). There are 16 residues in the CDR3. CDR1 and CDR2 from the germline V gene are LNHDA and SQIVND (reference sequence). With 7 bases removed from V and 0 bases from J, the gap between germline ends came to 18 bases. CDR3 coding DNA: TGTGCCAGTACGACCGGACACTCGTTCATGAACACTGAAGCTTTCTTT. Protein product: CASTTGHSFMNTEAFF.

The chain recombines TRBV9 with TRBJ1-1; D call uncertain. Trimming removed 3 bases at V and 0 bases at J, with 12 bases between. Germline V gene lookup returns CDR1 SGDLS and CDR2 YYNGEE. The CDR3 sequence is 15 residues long. The DNA of the CDR3 is TGTGCCAGCAGCGGAAGGAAAGGAATGAACACTGAAGCTTTCTTT. As protein: CASSGRKGMNTEAFF.

This chain uses TRBV5-8 with TRBJ1-2, with 8 bases matching TRBD1. CDR3 length: 13 residues. Germline CDR1 SGHTS, CDR2 YDEGEE. Trimming took 4 bases from V and 5 from J; bases not matched to a gene: 4. CDR3 nucleotides: TGTGCCAGCAGCCCCGACAGGGGATATGGCTACACCTTC. It codes for CASSPDRGYGYTF.

The chain uses TRBV4-2 and TRBJ1-1; the D is unclear. Trimming removed 4 bases at V and 14 bases at J, with 14 bases between. The germline gives CDR1 LGHNA, CDR2 YNFKEQ. The CDR3 is made up of 11 amino acids. The CDR3 DNA reads TGTGCCAGCAGCCCCGGGAGGCAAGAGTTCTTT. It codes for CASSPGRQEFF.

The V call is TRBV19, the J call TRBJ1-5; no reliable D call. The CDR3 covers 18 residues. CDR1 is LNHDA, CDR2 SQIVND, per germline (reference sequence). V lost 6 bases to trimming and J lost 0 bases, with 21 bases between them. CDR3 DNA sequence: TGTGCCAGTAGCCAATCATGGGGAGTGATGTATAGCAATCAGCCCCAGCATTTT. Translated, it gives CASSQSWGVMYSNQPQHF.

The chain carries TRBV6-5 and TRBJ1-2; possibly TRBD1 for D (6 bases). The length of the CDR3 is 13 residues. With 0 bases removed from V and 6 bases from J, the gap between germline ends came to 8 bases. The germline gives CDR1 MNHEY, CDR2 SVGAGI. Written as DNA, the CDR3 is TGTGCCAGCAGTTACTCAGGGGGGGATGGCTACACCTTC. Translating it yields CASSYSGGDGYTF.

The chain combines TRBV18 with TRBJ2-5; 7 nucleotides line up with TRBD1. The CDR3 covers 15 residues. The trim removed 5 bases at V and 2 bases at J, leaving 8 bases unmatched. Per germline, CDR1 KGHSH and CDR2 LQKENI. CDR3 nucleotides: TGTGCCAGCTCATTGTCGGACAGGAGGCAAGAGACCCAGTACTTC. It codes for CASSLSDRRQETQYF.